The clone carrying this T cell receptor beta chain came up many times. This entry is derived from a study of CD8 T cells in ankylosing spondylitis. This CDR3 contains 14 residues. V shed 0 bases and J shed 5 bases, with 9 bases lying between them. CDR1 and CDR2 from the germline V gene are SGHRS and YFSETQ. MiXCR, run by TCRdb on the 5' RACE reads, gives a single entry per CDR3 protein. The table has some 130,000 distinct CDR3 sequences, approximately 9.7% seen once; the top ten hold more than 3%. This receptor was obtained from a male donor with ankylosing spondylitis or in good health (not recorded which). Material for sequencing was blood, either unsorted or a sorted T cell fraction (not recorded which). The chain uses TRBV5-1 and TRBJ1-5; no definite D call. CDR3 sequence (DNA): TGCGCCAGCAGCTTGGGACGGGGTGATCAGCCCCAGCATTTT. Encoded protein: CASSLGRGDQPQHF.